The 8 T cell receptor beta chains reported below all come from one sample, sequenced in a study of blood T cell repertoires in COVID-19. Profiled with immunoSEQ multiplex PCR; TCRdb holds only in-frame clones, not every one. The table has 110,000 to 150,000 clones, approximately 90% seen once. The sample was peripheral blood. The receptors were sampled from an older woman with active COVID-19.

The gene calls are TRBV27 and TRBJ1-6, with a possible D match to TRBD1 (6 bases). Trimming stripped 5 bases from V and 4 bases from J, with 18 bases between. CDR3 length: 17 amino acids. Germline CDR1 MNHEY, CDR2 SMNVEV (reference sequence). The CDR3 coding sequence is TGTGCCAGCAGTCCCACCCACAGGGTCGGGTATAATTCACCCCTCCACTTT. Protein product: CASSPTHRVGYNSPLHF.

The J gene is TRBJ2-1, the V gene TRBV7-3; 7 nucleotides align to TRBD2. CDR3 length: 15 amino acids. Unmatched junction bases numbered 8, after V lost 4 bases and J lost 5 bases. From germline, CDR1 is SGHTA and CDR2 FQGTGA. This CDR3 reads CASSSTGGSDNEQFF. DNA for the CDR3: TGTGCCAGCAGCTCAACTGGCGGGAGCGACAATGAGCAGTTCTTC.

This clone was counted a few times. V and J are TRBV4-3 and TRBJ2-2, with TRBD1 matching 8 bases. The CDR3 is made up of 16 amino acids. J lost 4 bases, V lost 0 bases, and 4 bases had no gene match. The germline V gene encodes CDR1 LGHNA and CDR2 YSLEER. The CDR3 loop is CASSQEPGGFTGELFF. DNA of the CDR3: TGCGCCAGCAGCCAAGAACCAGGGGGCTTCACCGGGGAGCTGTTTTTT.

J is TRBJ1-3 and V is TRBV7-2; possible D gene TRBD1, 5 bases. Germline assignment: CDR1 SGHTA and CDR2 FQGNSA. The CDR3 is 15 residues long. V shed 7 bases and J shed 1 base, with 14 bases lying between them. The CDR3 sequence: CASTRGGLSGNTIYF. CDR3 nucleotide sequence: TGTGCCAGCACCCGCGGGGGTTTATCTGGAAACACCATATATTTT.

This rearrangement joins TRBV5-1 to TRBJ2-3; D unresolved. The CDR3 loop spans 16 amino acids. The V gene lost 4 bases and the J gene lost 0 bases, with 15 bases spanning the gap. Germline loops: CDR1 SGHRS, CDR2 YFSETQ. The CDR3 DNA follows: TGCGCCAGCAGCCCGAACTACCTAACTAGCACAGATACGCAGTATTTT. This encodes CASSPNYLTSTDTQYF.

This chain links TRBV10-2 with TRBJ2-3, with a weak D call TRBD2 (6 bases). The germline V gene encodes CDR1 WSHSY and CDR2 SAAADI. This CDR3 comprises 14 residues. Trimming left V 4 bases short and J 2 bases short, with 10 bases between. CDR3 DNA sequence: TGCGCCAGCAGTGTTGGACTATCCACAGATACGCAGTATTTT. Translating it yields CASSVGLSTDTQYF.

This chain links TRBV19 with TRBJ2-7; 12 bases align to TRBD2. V lost 5 bases, J lost 0 bases, and 5 bases stayed unmatched. The germline gives CDR1 LNHDA, CDR2 SQIVND (reference sequence). The CDR3 runs to 16 residues. The chain's CDR3 is CASSPRTSGNSYEQYF. CDR3 nucleotide sequence: TGTGCCAGTAGTCCACGGACTAGCGGGAACTCCTACGAGCAGTACTTC.

This sequence joins TRBV28 and TRBJ2-5; D might be TRBD2 (5 bases). This CDR3 region has 15 residues. Germline V gives CDR1 MDHEN, CDR2 SYDVKM. V was pared by 6 bases and J by 5 bases, with 19 bases between. CDR3 bases: TGTGCCAGCAGAGCTCTTGGCTCGCGGGCTGAGACCCAGTACTTC. Its protein product is CASRALGSRAETQYF.